Ten or more counts support the clone carrying this TCR beta chain. Its antigen is undetermined. TCRdb independently ran MiXCR on the RACE reads; one entry per CDR3 protein. The table lists around 380,000 distinct CDR3 sequences, nearly 5% of them singletons. Time point denoted: patch test 1, 2 weeks after DPC sensitization. Treatment indicated: therapeutic diphenylcyclopropenone sensitization with weekly scalp DPC. These data belong to a study of human T cells and chemical hapten exposure. Trimming removed 4 bases from V and 10 bases from J; junction bases left unmatched: 0. Germline lookup yields CDR1 SQVTM and CDR2 ANQGSEA. CDR3 length: 9 residues. Whole-study results and caveats: No alteration of TCRs above 1 in 1000 frequency was seen with DPC sensitization.

This rearrangement joins TRBV29-1 to TRBJ1-1, with TRBD1 matching over 7 bases. This sequence was found in a woman aged 50 to 65 with alopecia areata. Some clones in this sample may be carry-over from other donors' samples. Here the sequenced sample was whole blood, taken in connection with sensitization to the hapten diphenylcyclopropenone (DPC). The CDR3 DNA follows: TGCAGCGTTGGACAGGGAGCTTTCTTT. Translation gives CSVGQGAFF.